The 3 T cell receptor beta chains in this list originate from one sample, sequenced in a study of blood T cell repertoires in COVID-19. This table comes from immunoSEQ multiplex PCR, and its TCRdb copy is limited to in-frame clones, with some not included. The sample lists 60,000 to 80,000 clones, 84% seen once, with approximately 8.8% in the top ten. The sequencing input was peripheral blood. The origin of the receptors is a man aged 45-60 years with active COVID-19.

The V gene is TRBV5-1, the J gene TRBJ2-1, with unresolved D. Germline V gives CDR1 SGHRS, CDR2 YFSETQ. V gave up 0 bases and J gave up 10 bases, with 8 bases separating them. This CDR3 spans 12 amino acids. The CDR3 loop is CASSLVVTEQFF. The CDR3 DNA follows: TGCGCCAGCAGCTTGGTAGTGACAGAGCAGTTCTTC.

The chain has TRBV30 and TRBJ2-4; possibly TRBD2 for D (7 bases). With 2 bases removed from V and 1 base from J, the gap between germline ends came to 12 bases. This CDR3 spans 15 amino acids. Germline V gene lookup returns CDR1 GTSNPN and CDR2 SVGIG (reference sequence). This CDR3 reads CAWSRRGAAKNIQYF. As DNA, the CDR3 is TGTGCCTGGAGTCGCCGGGGGGCTGCCAAAAACATTCAGTACTTC.

The V gene is TRBV3-1 (or the pseudogene TRBV3-2), the J gene TRBJ2-7; 13 bases fit TRBD2. Unmatched junction bases numbered 3, after V lost 6 bases and J lost 7 bases. The CDR3 loop spans 13 amino acids. Germline assignment: CDR1 LGHDT and CDR2 YNNKEL (reference sequence). CDR3 DNA sequence: TGTGCCAGCAGGGGACTAGCGGGATATGAGCAGTACTTC. Protein product: CASRGLAGYEQYF.